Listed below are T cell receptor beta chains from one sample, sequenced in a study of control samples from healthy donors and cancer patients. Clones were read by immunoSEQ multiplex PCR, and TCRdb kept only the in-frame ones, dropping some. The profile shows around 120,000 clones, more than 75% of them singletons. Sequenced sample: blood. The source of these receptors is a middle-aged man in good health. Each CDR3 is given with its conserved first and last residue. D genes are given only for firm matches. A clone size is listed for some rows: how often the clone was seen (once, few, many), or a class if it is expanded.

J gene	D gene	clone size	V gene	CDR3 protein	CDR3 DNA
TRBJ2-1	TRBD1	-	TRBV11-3	CASRDAGTAYNEQFF	TGTGCCAGCAGAGACGCCGGGACAGCGTACAATGAGCAGTTCTTC
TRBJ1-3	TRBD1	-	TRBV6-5	CASSWTGSGNTIYF	TGTGCCAGCAGCTGGACAGGGTCGGGAAACACCATATATTTT
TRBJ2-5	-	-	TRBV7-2	CASSSGGQSVETQYF	TGTGCCAGCAGCTCCGGGGGACAGTCTGTCGAGACCCAGTACTTC
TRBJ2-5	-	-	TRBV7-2	CASSLTGTSQETQYF	TGTGCCAGCAGCTTGACCGGGACATCCCAAGAGACCCAGTACTTC
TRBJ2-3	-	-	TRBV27	CASSLGTDTQYF	TGTGCCAGCAGTTTGGGAACAGATACGCAGTATTTT
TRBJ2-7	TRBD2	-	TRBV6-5	CASSQAGGAPEQYF	TGTGCCAGCAGCCAAGCGGGGGGGGCCCCCGAGCAGTACTTC
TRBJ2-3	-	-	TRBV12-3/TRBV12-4	CASSFGGPDTQYF	TGTGCCAGCAGTTTCGGGGGCCCAGATACGCAGTATTTT
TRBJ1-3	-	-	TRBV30	CAWSTGNTIYF	TGTGCCTGGAGTACTGGAAACACCATATATTTT
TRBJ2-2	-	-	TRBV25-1	CASRRGTPLTGELFF	TGTGCCAGCCGACGCGGGACACCCCTCACCGGGGAGCTGTTTTTT
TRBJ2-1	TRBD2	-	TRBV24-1	CATSDPTPLAGGLYNEQFF	TGTGCCACCAGTGACCCCACCCCACTAGCGGGGGGCCTCTACAATGAGCAGTTCTTC
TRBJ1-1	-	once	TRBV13	CASRSSGVANTEAFF	TGTGCCAGCAGGTCCTCGGGGGTCGCGAACACTGAAGCTTTCTTT
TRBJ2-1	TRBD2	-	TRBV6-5	CASSSGSGGYNEQFF	TGTGCCAGCAGTTCGGGAAGCGGGGGTTACAATGAGCAGTTCTTC
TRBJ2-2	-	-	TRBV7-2	CASSPGLDTGELFF	TGTGCCAGCAGCCCGGGACTCGACACCGGGGAGCTGTTTTTT
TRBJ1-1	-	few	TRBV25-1	CASGEGSTEAFF	TGTGCCAGCGGGGAAGGGTCCACTGAAGCTTTCTTT
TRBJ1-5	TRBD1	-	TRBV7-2	CASSQGQGARSNQPQHF	TGTGCCAGCAGCCAAGGACAGGGGGCTCGGAGCAATCAGCCCCAGCATTTT
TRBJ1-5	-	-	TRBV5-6	CASSLTGFGNQPQHF	TGTGCCAGCAGCTTGACGGGTTTCGGCAATCAGCCCCAGCATTTT
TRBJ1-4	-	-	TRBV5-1	CASSPGRVATTNEKLFF	TGCGCCAGCAGCCCGGGCCGGGTGGCCACAACTAATGAAAAACTGTTTTTT
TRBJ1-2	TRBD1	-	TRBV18	CASSPDRDGYTF	TGTGCCAGCTCGCCGGACAGGGATGGCTACACCTTC
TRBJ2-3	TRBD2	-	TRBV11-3	CASGRLAGGLYSTDTQYF	TGTGCCAGCGGAAGACTAGCGGGGGGGCTTTATAGCACAGATACGCAGTATTTT
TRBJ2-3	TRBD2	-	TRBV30	CAWSLGLAGNTDTQYF	TGTGCCTGGAGTCTAGGACTAGCGGGGAACACAGATACGCAGTATTTT
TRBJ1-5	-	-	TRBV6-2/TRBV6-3	CASSFPPEGGASNQPQHF	TGTGCCAGCAGTTTCCCGCCAGAAGGGGGGGCAAGCAATCAGCCCCAGCATTTT
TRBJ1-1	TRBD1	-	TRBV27	CAILQGRTTEAFF	TGTGCCATCCTACAGGGGAGGACCACTGAAGCTTTCTTT
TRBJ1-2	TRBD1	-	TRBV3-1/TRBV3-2	CASSPGGTAGYTF	TGTGCCAGCAGCCCAGGTGGGACAGCAGGCTACACCTTC
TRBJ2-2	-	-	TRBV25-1	CASSDINSFTGELFF	TGTGCCAGCAGTGACATAAACTCCTTCACCGGGGAGCTGTTTTTT
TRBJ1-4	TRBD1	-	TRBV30	CAWSSQGAEKLFF	TGTGCCTGGAGTTCGCAGGGGGCTGAAAAACTGTTTTTT
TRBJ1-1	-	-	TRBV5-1	CASSLAVSVNTEAFF	TGCGCCAGCAGCTTGGCCGTGAGCGTGAACACTGAAGCTTTCTTT
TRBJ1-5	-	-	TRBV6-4	CASRLTENSNQPQHF	TGTGCCAGCAGACTGACAGAAAATAGCAATCAGCCCCAGCATTTT
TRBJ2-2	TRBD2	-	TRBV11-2	CASSSKRGPGGELFF	TGTGCCAGCAGCTCCAAGCGGGGCCCTGGCGGGGAGCTGTTTTTT
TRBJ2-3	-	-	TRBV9	CASSGVLGADTQYF	TGTGCCAGCAGCGGGGTACTAGGAGCAGATACGCAGTATTTT
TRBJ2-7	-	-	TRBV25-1	CASWESPYEQYF	TGTGCCAGCTGGGAGAGTCCCTACGAGCAGTACTTC
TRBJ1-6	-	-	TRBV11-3	CASSLIGYNSPLHF	TGTGCCAGCAGCTTGATTGGGTATAATTCACCCCTCCACTTT
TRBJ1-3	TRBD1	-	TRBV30	CAWDRDRGRRNTIYF	TGTGCCTGGGACCGGGACAGGGGGCGAAGAAACACCATATATTTT
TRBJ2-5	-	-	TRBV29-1	CSVEGLGRQSQETQYF	TGCAGCGTTGAAGGACTCGGGAGACAGTCACAAGAGACCCAGTACTTC
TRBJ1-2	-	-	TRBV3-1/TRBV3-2	CASSQGTTGGYTF	TGTGCCAGCAGCCAAGGGACGACGGGAGGCTACACCTTC
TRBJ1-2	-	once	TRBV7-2	CASSLNPNNYGYTF	TGTGCCAGCAGCTTAAACCCAAATAACTATGGCTACACCTTC
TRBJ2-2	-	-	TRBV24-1	CATSDLLKGGDTGELFF	TGTGCCACCAGTGATTTGCTCAAGGGGGGGGACACCGGGGAGCTGTTTTTT
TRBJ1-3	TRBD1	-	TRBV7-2	CASSSTGAGNTIYF	TGTGCCAGCAGCTCCACAGGGGCTGGAAACACCATATATTTT
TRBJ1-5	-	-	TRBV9	CASSAGRGSNQPQHF	TGTGCCAGCAGCGCCGGACGGGGTAGCAATCAGCCCCAGCATTTT
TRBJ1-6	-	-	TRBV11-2	CASSRTTYNSPLHF	TGTGCCAGCAGCCGGACGACCTATAATTCACCCCTCCACTTT
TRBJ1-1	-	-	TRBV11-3	CASREHVPEAFF	TGTGCCAGCAGGGAACACGTTCCTGAAGCTTTCTTT
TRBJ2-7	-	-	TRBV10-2	CASSEYAYEQYF	TGCGCCAGCAGTGAGTACGCCTACGAGCAGTACTTC
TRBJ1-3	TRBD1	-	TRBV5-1	CASSYLGQGHSGNTIYF	TGCGCCAGCAGCTATCTAGGACAGGGACACTCTGGAAACACCATATATTTT
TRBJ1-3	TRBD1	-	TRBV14	CARRQGIYLTGNTIYF	TGTGCCAGAAGACAGGGGATTTATCTGACTGGAAACACCATATATTTT
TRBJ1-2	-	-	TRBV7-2	CASSLIRRVSGYGYTF	TGTGCCAGCAGCTTAATCCGTCGGGTTTCCGGCTATGGCTACACCTTC
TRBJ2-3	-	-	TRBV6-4	CASRHRVPDTQYF	TGTGCCAGCCGGCACAGGGTTCCCGATACGCAGTATTTT